The 22 T cell receptor beta chains below all came from one sample that was sequenced in a study. One entry per CDR3 protein results from TCRdb running MiXCR on the RT-PCR reads. This table holds hundreds of thousands of distinct CDR3 sequences, approximately 15% found once. Sequenced: memory CD4+ T cells from blood. These receptors were taken from a female donor in good health, serving as a healthy control.

Only a few counts were recorded for this clonotype. The V gene is TRBV28, the J gene TRBJ1-1; D gene uncertain. The CDR3 spans 15 residues. CDR1 and CDR2 from the germline V gene are MDHEN and SYDVKM. Trimming cost V 5 bases and J 6 bases, with 19 bases left between them. Written as DNA, the CDR3 is TGTGCCAGCAGTACCCTTCCTTTCCCCGGCTCTGAAGCTTTCTTT. Translated: CASSTLPFPGSEAFF. The full variable domain, completed using reference TRBV28 and TRBJ1-1, is DVKVTQSSRYLVKRTGEKVFLECVQDMDHENMFWYRQDPGLGLRLIYFSYDVKMKEKGDIPEGYSVSREKKERFSLILESASTNQTSMYLCASSTLPFPGSEAFFGQGTRLTVV.

This chain links TRBV7-2 with TRBJ2-7, with 7 bases aligning to TRBD2. Germline V gene sequence: CDR1 SGHTA, CDR2 FQGNSA. The CDR3 has 16 amino acids. The junction had 13 bases not matched to a gene; V was cut back by 5 bases and J by 3 bases. The CDR3 DNA is TGTGCCAGCAGCCCACCCGGGACTACTACCTTCTACGAGCAGTACTTC. Protein sequence: CASSPPGTTTFYEQYF. The entire variable domain, with the rest obtained from reference TRBV7-2 and TRBJ2-7, is as follows: GAGVSQSPSNKVTEKGKDVELRCDPISGHTALYWYRQSLGQGLEFLIYFQGNSAPDKSGLPSDRFSAERTGGSVSTLTIQRTQQEDSAVYLCASSPPGTTTFYEQYFGPGTRLTVT.

This clonotype was detected ten times or more. This rearrangement joins TRBV7-3 to TRBJ2-2, with unresolved D. The germline V and J ends were trimmed by 4 bases and 3 bases, with 6 bases remaining between them. Germline CDR1 is SGHTA and CDR2 is FQGTGA. CDR3 length equals 13 residues. In nucleotides, the CDR3 is TGTGCCAGCAGCTCCGGACACACCGGGGAGCTGTTTTTT. Translated, it gives CASSSGHTGELFF.

This clonotype appeared a few times. This chain links TRBV12-3 or TRBV12-4 with TRBJ2-1; 16 bases match TRBD2. V was clipped by 4 bases and J by 8 bases; unmatched bases: 11. The CDR3 totals 18 residues. DNA for the CDR3: TGTGCCAGCAGTTCGGGACTAGCGGGAGGGCACCCAAGTGATGAGCAGTTCTTC. It specifies CASSSGLAGGHPSDEQFF.

The chain employs TRBV7-2 and TRBJ1-5, with a weak D call TRBD1 (6 bases). This CDR3 is built from 16 residues. CDR1 is SGHTA, CDR2 FQGNSA, per germline. V was clipped by 3 bases and J by 2 bases, with 14 bases between them. The CDR3 here is CASSLGAGVGNQPQHF. The CDR3 region has the DNA TGTGCCAGCAGCTTGGGGGCCGGGGTGGGCAATCAGCCCCAGCATTTT.

The table lists this clonotype with many counts. The V call is TRBV7-2, the J call TRBJ2-7; 7 bases line up with TRBD1. Trimming took 1 base from V and 0 from J; bases not matched to a gene: 3. The CDR3 totals 15 residues. Germline CDR1 SGHTA, CDR2 FQGNSA. CDR3 amino acids: CASSLVPGGSYEQYF. The CDR3 bases are TGTGCCAGCAGCTTAGTTCCAGGGGGCTCCTACGAGCAGTACTTC.

The genes are TRBV5-5 and TRBJ2-3; the D is unclear. CDR3 length: 16 residues. V lost 1 base and J lost 1, with 13 bases in between. Germline V CDR1 and CDR2: SGHKS, YYEKEE (reference sequence). The chain's CDR3 is CASSLRPDIGTDTQYF. The CDR3 nucleotides read TGTGCCAGCAGCTTGAGGCCAGATATCGGCACAGATACGCAGTATTTT.

This clonotype showed up just a few times. The chain links TRBV12-3 or TRBV12-4 to TRBJ1-2; no definite D call. This CDR3 is built from 13 residues. V was clipped by 5 bases and J by 9 bases, with 16 bases between them. The DNA of the CDR3 is TGTGCCAGCAGTCCCGCAGATGGCCGTAGCTACACCTTC. As protein: CASSPADGRSYTF.

Ten or more counts support this clonotype. The V call is TRBV10-3, the J call TRBJ1-4; 10 bases fit TRBD1. The CDR3 is 17 residues long. After removal of 0 bases from V and 4 bases from J, the junction contained 5 bases not matched to a gene. Germline V lookup: CDR1 ENHRY, CDR2 SYGVKD. CDR3 loop: CAISESGQGIGNEKLFF. The CDR3 nucleotides read TGTGCCATCAGTGAGTCGGGACAGGGGATCGGTAATGAAAAACTGTTTTTT.

The gene calls are TRBV20-1 and TRBJ1-1; TRBD1 might be the D (5 bases). Deletions cut 4 bases from V and 1 base from J, with 16 bases between. Germline V gene data show CDR1 as DFQATT and CDR2 as SNEGSKA (reference sequence). The length of the CDR3 is 15 residues. The chain's CDR3 is CSATALQVENTEAFF. CDR3 coding DNA: TGCAGTGCTACTGCCTTACAGGTTGAGAACACTGAAGCTTTCTTT.

There are a few counts of this clonotype. V and J are TRBV6-6 and TRBJ2-7; the D is unclear. V dropped 3 bases and J dropped 1 base, with 10 bases sitting between them. The CDR3 has 14 amino acids. CDR1 is MNHNY, CDR2 SVGAGI, per germline (reference sequence). The CDR3 coding sequence is TGTGCCAGCAGTTATCAGACGGCGTCCTACGAGCAGTACTTC. Its translation is CASSYQTASYEQYF.

This rearrangement joins TRBV20-1 to TRBJ2-2; D is uncertain. Germline V gene sequence: CDR1 DFQATT, CDR2 SNEGSKA (reference sequence). The V and J ends lost 5 bases and 2 bases respectively, with 9 bases between them. This CDR3 region has 13 residues. The DNA of the CDR3 is TGCAGTGCTTTGGTCCCAAACACCGGGGAGCTGTTTTTT. It translates to CSALVPNTGELFF.

The table lists this clonotype with many counts. This chain links TRBV20-1 with TRBJ1-2; the D is unclear. Germline CDR1 is DFQATT and CDR2 is SNEGSKA (reference sequence). This CDR3 contains 13 residues. Trimming took 3 bases from V and 6 from J, leaving 14 bases between them. The CDR3 loop reads CSASMWGTNGYTF. The CDR3 region has the DNA TGCAGTGCTAGTATGTGGGGTACCAATGGCTACACCTTC.

The J gene is TRBJ2-7, the V gene TRBV7-2; TRBD1 matches at 7 bases. The CDR3 is made up of 12 amino acids. The J segment lost 12 bases and the V segment lost 5 bases, leaving 10 bases of the junction unmatched. Germline V CDR1 and CDR2: SGHTA, FQGNSA. CDR3 in DNA: TGTGCCAGCAGCCCACGACAGGGTTTCTGGTACTTC. This codes for CASSPRQGFWYF.

This clonotype was detected ten times or more. The chain carries TRBV20-1 and TRBJ2-4; 10 bases fit TRBD2. Losses at the gene ends were 6 bases for V and 1 base for J; bases not matched to a gene: 12. Germline values: CDR1 DFQATT, CDR2 SNEGSKA (reference sequence). The CDR3 is 17 residues long. The CDR3 bases are TGCAGTGCCAGACCCCTAGCGGGAGTCTGGGCCAAAAACATTCAGTACTTC. Translation gives CSARPLAGVWAKNIQYF.

Many counts were recorded for this clonotype. The CDR3 DNA sequence: TGCGCCAGCCGCCCCGGGGCTAATAGCAATCAGCCCCAGCATTTT. Its translation: CASRPGANSNQPQHF. The V and J genes are TRBV5-1 and TRBJ1-5; D is perhaps TRBD1 (5 bases). V was pared by 7 bases and J by 0 bases, with 14 bases between. This CDR3 has 15 amino acids. Germline loops: CDR1 SGHRS, CDR2 YFSETQ. Looking up the rest from reference TRBV5-1 and TRBJ1-5 gives the full variable domain: KAGVTQTPRYLIKTRGQQVTLSCSPISGHRSVSWYQQTPGQGLQFLFEYFSETQRNKGNFPGRFSGRQFSNSRSEMNVSTLELGDSALYLCASRPGANSNQPQHFGDGTRLSIL.

This clonotype has at least ten counts. The rearrangement links TRBV6-5 to TRBJ2-1; 10 nucleotides align to TRBD1. Germline lookup yields CDR1 MNHEY and CDR2 SVGAGI. The CDR3 runs 15 residues. The V segment lost 6 bases and the J segment 7 bases; nucleotides outside the gene matches: 9. The CDR3 nucleotides are TGTGCCAGCAGATATGACAGGGGGCCTAGTAATGAGCAGTTCTTC. It encodes CASRYDRGPSNEQFF.

The sample holds a few counts of this clonotype. The chain recombines TRBV6-2 or TRBV6-3 with TRBJ2-5, with 9 bases identical to TRBD1. The trim removed 5 bases at V and 5 bases at J, leaving 9 bases unmatched. Germline loops: CDR1 MNHEY, CDR2 SVGEGT. This CDR3 is built from 15 residues. In DNA form, the CDR3 reads TGTGCCAGCAGTCATCCAGGGACAGGGCTTGAGACCCAGTACTTC. This gives the protein CASSHPGTGLETQYF.

This clonotype has a handful of counts. This rearrangement joins TRBV6-1 to TRBJ2-5; D is undetermined. The V and J ends lost 6 bases and 4 bases respectively, with 6 bases between them. CDR1 and CDR2 from the germline V gene are MNHNS and SASEGT. The CDR3 has 11 residues. Here the CDR3 reads CASRVGETQYF. The CDR3 DNA is TGTGCCAGCAGGGTTGGAGAGACCCAGTACTTC.

There are a few counts of this clonotype. The chain has TRBV2 and TRBJ1-5; no reliable D call. Germline CDR1 is SNHLY and CDR2 is FYNNEI. The CDR3 has 16 amino acids. V lost 6 bases and J lost 2, with 17 bases in between. CDR3 sequence: CASRLDGWGGNQPQHF. The CDR3 region has the DNA TGTGCCAGCAGACTGGACGGCTGGGGTGGCAATCAGCCCCAGCATTTT.

This clonotype was observed a handful of times. The rearrangement joins TRBV20-1 to TRBJ2-1; 7 bases fit TRBD2. After removal of 0 bases from V and 0 bases from J, the junction contained 8 bases not matched to a gene. The CDR3 is 17 amino acids. Per germline, CDR1 DFQATT and CDR2 SNEGSKA (reference sequence). As DNA, the CDR3 is TGCAGTGCTAGAGACTTCCATAGCGGGTCCTCCTACAATGAGCAGTTCTTC. As protein: CSARDFHSGSSYNEQFF.

Only one count was recorded for this clonotype. This chain joins TRBV7-2 and TRBJ1-5; TRBD1 is a possible D gene (5 bases). CDR3 length: 16 residues. V lost 1 base to trimming and J lost 11 bases, with 21 bases between them. Germline-derived CDR1 and CDR2 are SGHTA and FQGNSA. CDR3 nucleotides: TGTGCCAGCAGCTTAGAACGAGGGACGGCCATGCAGGCCCAGCATTTT. It specifies CASSLERGTAMQAQHF. Full variable domain (remainder filled in from reference TRBV7-2 and TRBJ1-5): GAGVSQSPSNKVTEKGKDVELRCDPISGHTALYWYRQSLGQGLEFLIYFQGNSAPDKSGLPSDRFSAERTGGSVSTLTIQRTQQEDSAVYLCASSLERGTAMQAQHFGDGTRLSIL.